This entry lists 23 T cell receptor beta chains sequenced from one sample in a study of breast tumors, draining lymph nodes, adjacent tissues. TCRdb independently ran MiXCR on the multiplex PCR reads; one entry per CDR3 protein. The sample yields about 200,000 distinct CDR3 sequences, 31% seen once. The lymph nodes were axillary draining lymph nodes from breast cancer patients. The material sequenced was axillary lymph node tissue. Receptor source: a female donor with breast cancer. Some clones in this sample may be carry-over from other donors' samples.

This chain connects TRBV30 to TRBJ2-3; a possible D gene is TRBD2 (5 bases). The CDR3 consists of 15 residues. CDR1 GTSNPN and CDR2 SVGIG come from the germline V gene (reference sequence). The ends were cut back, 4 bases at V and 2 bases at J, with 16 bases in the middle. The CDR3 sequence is CAWTPGSSLTDTQYF. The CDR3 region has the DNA TGTGCCTGGACCCCGGGGTCCTCTCTCACAGATACGCAGTATTTT.

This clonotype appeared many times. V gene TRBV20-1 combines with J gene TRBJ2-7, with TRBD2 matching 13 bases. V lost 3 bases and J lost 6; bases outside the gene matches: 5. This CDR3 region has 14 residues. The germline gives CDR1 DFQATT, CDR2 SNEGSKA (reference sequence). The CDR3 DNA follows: TGCAGTGCTAGCAGGACTAGCGGGAGTCTCGAGCAGTACTTC. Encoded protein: CSASRTSGSLEQYF.

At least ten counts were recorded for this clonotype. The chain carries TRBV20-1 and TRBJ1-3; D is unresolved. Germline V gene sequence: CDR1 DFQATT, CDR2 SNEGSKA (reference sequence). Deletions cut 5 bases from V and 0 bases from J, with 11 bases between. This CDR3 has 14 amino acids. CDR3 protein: CSAPGTGSGNTIYF. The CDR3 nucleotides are TGCAGTGCTCCGGGTACGGGCTCTGGAAACACCATATATTTT.

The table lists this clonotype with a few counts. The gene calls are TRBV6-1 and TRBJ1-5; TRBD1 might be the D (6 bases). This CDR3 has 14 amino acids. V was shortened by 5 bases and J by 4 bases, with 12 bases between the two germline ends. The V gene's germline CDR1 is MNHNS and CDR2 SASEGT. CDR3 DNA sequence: TGTGCCAGCAGTCCCGACAGGAGAAATCAGCCCCAGCATTTT. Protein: CASSPDRRNQPQHF.

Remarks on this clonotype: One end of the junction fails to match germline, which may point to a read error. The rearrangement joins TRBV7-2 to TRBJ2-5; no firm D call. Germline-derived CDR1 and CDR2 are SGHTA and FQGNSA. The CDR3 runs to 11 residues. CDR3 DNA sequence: TGCACCAGCAGCTTTCAAGAGACCCAGTACTTC. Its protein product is CTSSFQETQYF.

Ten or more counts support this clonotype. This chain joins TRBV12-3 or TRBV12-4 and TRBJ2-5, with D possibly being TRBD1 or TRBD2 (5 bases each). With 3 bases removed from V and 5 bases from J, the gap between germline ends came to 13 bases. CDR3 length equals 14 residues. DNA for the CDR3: TGTGCCAGCAGTTTTGTGGGGGTTAGGGAGACCCAGTACTTC. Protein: CASSFVGVRETQYF.

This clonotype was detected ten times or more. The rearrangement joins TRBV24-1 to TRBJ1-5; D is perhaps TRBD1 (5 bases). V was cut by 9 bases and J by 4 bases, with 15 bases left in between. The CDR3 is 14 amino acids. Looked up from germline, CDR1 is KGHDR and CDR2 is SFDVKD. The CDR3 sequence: CATQPGGMNQPQHF. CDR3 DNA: TGTGCCACCCAACCGGGGGGGATGAATCAGCCCCAGCATTTT.

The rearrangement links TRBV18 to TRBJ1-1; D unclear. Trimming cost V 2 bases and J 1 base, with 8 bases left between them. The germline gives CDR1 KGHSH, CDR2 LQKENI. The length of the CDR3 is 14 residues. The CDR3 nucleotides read TGTGCCAGCTCACCATTGCAAGGGAACACTGAAGCTTTCTTT. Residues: CASSPLQGNTEAFF.

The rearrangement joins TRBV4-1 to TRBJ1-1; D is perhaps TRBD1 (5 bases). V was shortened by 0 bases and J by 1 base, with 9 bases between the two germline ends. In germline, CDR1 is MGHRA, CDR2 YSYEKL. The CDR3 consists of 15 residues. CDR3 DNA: TGCGCCAGCAGCCAAGAGCGAAGGGGGAACACTGAAGCTTTCTTT. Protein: CASSQERRGNTEAFF.

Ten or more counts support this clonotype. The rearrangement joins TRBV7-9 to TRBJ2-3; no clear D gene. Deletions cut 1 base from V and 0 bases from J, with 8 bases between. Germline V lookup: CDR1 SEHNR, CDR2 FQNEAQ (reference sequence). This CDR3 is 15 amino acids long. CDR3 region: CASSLGVESTDTQYF. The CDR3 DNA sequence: TGTGCCAGCAGCTTAGGCGTGGAAAGCACAGATACGCAGTATTTT.

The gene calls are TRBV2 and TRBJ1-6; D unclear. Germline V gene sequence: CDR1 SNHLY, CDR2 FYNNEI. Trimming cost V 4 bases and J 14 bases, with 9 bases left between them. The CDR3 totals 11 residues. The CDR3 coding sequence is TGTGCCAGCAGTGGTACTACATCCCTCCACTTT. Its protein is CASSGTTSLHF.

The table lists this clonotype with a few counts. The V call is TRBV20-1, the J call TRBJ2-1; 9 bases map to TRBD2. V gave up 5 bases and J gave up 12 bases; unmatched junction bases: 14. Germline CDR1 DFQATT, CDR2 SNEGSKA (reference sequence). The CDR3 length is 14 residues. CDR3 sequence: CSAASGILKAGQFF. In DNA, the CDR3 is TGCAGTGCTGCTAGCGGGATACTGAAGGCTGGGCAGTTCTTC.

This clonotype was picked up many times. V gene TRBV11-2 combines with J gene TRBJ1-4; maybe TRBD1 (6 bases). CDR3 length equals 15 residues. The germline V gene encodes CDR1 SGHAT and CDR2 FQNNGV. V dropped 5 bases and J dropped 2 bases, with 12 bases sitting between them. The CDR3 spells CASSPSGATNEKLFF. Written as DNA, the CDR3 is TGTGCCAGCAGCCCTTCAGGGGCGACTAATGAAAAACTGTTTTTT.

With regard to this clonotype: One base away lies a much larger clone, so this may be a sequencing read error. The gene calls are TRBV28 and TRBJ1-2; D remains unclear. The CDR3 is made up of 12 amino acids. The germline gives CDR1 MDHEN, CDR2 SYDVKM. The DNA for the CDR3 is TGTGCCAGCAGCTTGACCGACTATGACTACACCTTC. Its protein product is CASSLTDYDYTF.

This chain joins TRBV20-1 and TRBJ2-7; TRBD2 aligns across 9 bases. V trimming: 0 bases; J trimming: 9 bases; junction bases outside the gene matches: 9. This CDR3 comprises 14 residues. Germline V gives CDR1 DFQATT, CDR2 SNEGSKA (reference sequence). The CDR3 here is CSARDGLAGAVQYF. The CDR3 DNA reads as TGCAGTGCTAGAGACGGATTAGCGGGGGCCGTGCAGTACTTC.

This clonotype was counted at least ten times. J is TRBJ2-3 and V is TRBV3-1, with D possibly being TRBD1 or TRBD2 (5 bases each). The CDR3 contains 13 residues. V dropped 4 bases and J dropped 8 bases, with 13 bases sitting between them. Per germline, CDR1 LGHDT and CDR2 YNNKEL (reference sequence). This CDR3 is CASSPLGVGTQYF. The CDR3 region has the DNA TGTGCCAGCAGCCCCCTGGGGGTGGGTACGCAGTATTTT.

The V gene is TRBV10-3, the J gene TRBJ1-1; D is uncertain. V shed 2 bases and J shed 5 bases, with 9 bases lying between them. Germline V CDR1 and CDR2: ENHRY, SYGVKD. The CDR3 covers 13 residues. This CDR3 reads CAISEERVTEAFF. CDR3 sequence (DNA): TGTGCCATCAGTGAGGAAAGGGTTACTGAAGCTTTCTTT.

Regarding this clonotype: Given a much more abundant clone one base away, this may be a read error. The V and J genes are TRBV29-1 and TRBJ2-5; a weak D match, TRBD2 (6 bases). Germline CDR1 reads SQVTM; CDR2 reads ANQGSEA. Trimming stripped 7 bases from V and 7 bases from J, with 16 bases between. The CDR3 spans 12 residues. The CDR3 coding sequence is TGCAGCGGGAGATTTAGCGGAAGGACCCAGTACTTC. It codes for CSGRFSGRTQYF.

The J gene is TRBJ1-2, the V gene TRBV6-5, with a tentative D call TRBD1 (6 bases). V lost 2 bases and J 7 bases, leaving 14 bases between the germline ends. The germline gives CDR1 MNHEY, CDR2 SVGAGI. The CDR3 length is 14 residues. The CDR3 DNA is TGTGCCAGCAGTTACGGGGGGCCTTCTAGTGGCTACACCTTC. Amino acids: CASSYGGPSSGYTF.

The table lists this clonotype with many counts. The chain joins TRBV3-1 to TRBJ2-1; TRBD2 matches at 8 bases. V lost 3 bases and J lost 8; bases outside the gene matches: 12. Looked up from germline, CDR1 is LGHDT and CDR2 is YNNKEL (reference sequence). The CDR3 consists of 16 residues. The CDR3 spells CASSHAGTRSSHEQFF. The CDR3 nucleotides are TGTGCCAGCAGCCACGCTGGGACTAGGAGTAGCCATGAGCAGTTCTTC.

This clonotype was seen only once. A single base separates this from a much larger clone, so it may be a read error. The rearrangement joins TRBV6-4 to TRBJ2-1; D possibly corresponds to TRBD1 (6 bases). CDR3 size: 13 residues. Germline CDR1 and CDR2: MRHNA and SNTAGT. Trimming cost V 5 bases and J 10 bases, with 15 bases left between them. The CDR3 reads CASSHLTGYEQFF. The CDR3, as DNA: TGTGCCAGCAGTCATCTAACAGGGTACGAGCAGTTCTTC.

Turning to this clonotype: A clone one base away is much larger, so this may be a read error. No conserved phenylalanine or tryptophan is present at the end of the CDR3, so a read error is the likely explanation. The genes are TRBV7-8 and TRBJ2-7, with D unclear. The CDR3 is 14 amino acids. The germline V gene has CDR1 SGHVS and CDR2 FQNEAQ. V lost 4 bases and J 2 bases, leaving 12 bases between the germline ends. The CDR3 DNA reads TGTGCCAGCAGCTATAACTCGCCACCCTACGAGCAGTACCTC. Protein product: CASSYNSPPYEQYL.

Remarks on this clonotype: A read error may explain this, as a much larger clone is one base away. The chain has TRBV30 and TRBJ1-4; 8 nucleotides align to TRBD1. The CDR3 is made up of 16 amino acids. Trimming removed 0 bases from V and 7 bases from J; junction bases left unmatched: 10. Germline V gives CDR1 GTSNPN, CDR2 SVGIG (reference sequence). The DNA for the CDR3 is TGTGCCTGGAGTGTTGCCCGGACAGGGTTTGGTGAAAAACTGTTTTTT. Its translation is CAWSVARTGFGEKLFF.